The 22 T cell receptor beta chains below all came from one sample that was sequenced in a study of human T cells and chemical hapten exposure (dated by TCRdb to 2020 to 2022). Reading the label with the study, this specimen's time point is: patch test 1, 2 weeks after DPC sensitization. In the paper's terms, the treatment or condition label means: therapeutic diphenylcyclopropenone sensitization with weekly scalp DPC. Receptors were amplified or captured by RACE. TCRdb records NextSeq 500 as the sequencer. TCRdb reprocessing: public reads trimmed at Q25 with fastp, clones called with MiXCR, in-frame beta chains kept. Every distinct CDR3 protein forms one entry, paired with its most common genes and DNA. In all, the sample holds about 110,000 distinct CDR3 sequences, and approximately 11% of those were seen once. 3% to 4.5% of the sample is taken by the ten largest. The sample here was whole blood, taken in connection with sensitization to the hapten diphenylcyclopropenone (DPC). These receptors all stem from a woman aged 40-49 years with alopecia areata. Some clones in this sample may be carry-over from other donors' samples.

This clonotype was counted at least ten times. This sequence joins TRBV19 and TRBJ2-3; D gene unclear. The germline V gene encodes CDR1 LNHDA and CDR2 SQIVND (reference sequence). The CDR3 has 16 residues. V lost 3 bases and J 0 bases, leaving 13 bases between the germline ends. Here the CDR3 DNA reads TGTGCCAGTAGTATCTCTTCCAGGCGCAGCACAGATACGCAGTATTTT. Protein: CASSISSRRSTDTQYF.

This clonotype has only a few counts. The rearrangement joins TRBV2 to TRBJ2-7; 8 bases align to TRBD1. V dropped 1 base and J dropped 2; count of bases not matched to a gene: 13. CDR1 is SNHLY and CDR2 is FYNNEI in the germline V gene. This CDR3 spans 18 amino acids. This chain's CDR3 is CASSEGYFPGQETYEQYF. Written as DNA, the CDR3 is TGTGCCAGCAGTGAAGGCTACTTTCCGGGACAGGAGACCTACGAGCAGTACTTC.

This rearrangement joins TRBV7-2 to TRBJ2-4; D possibly corresponds to TRBD2 (5 bases). CDR3 length equals 13 residues. Trimming took off 1 base at V and 11 bases at J, with 12 bases between the two ends. From germline, CDR1 is SGHTA and CDR2 FQGNSA. The CDR3 sequence is CASSLVIPDFQYF. In DNA form, the CDR3 reads TGTGCCAGCAGCTTAGTGATACCGGACTTTCAGTACTTC.

In its sample, this clonotype was seen many times. The chain recombines TRBV2 with TRBJ2-3, with unresolved D. There are 13 residues in the CDR3. The V end was cut by 2 bases, the J end by 6 bases, with 9 bases between. Germline-derived CDR1 and CDR2 are SNHLY and FYNNEI. CDR3 sequence: CASSETVQDTQYF. The CDR3 DNA reads TGTGCCAGCAGTGAAACAGTTCAGGATACGCAGTATTTT.

This clonotype was seen a few times. The chain employs TRBV5-5 and TRBJ1-5; a possible D gene is TRBD1 (6 bases). Looked up from germline, CDR1 is SGHKS and CDR2 is YYEKEE (reference sequence). The CDR3 is made up of 15 amino acids. The ends were cut back, 0 bases at V and 2 bases at J, with 9 bases in the middle. The CDR3 region is CASSLVAGGNQPQHF. The CDR3 DNA is TGTGCCAGCAGCTTGGTCGCAGGGGGCAATCAGCCCCAGCATTTT.

Ten or more counts support this clonotype. The V call is TRBV11-2, the J call TRBJ2-2; a possible D gene is TRBD1 (5 bases). V was trimmed by 3 bases and J by 5 bases, leaving 22 bases between them. Germline-derived CDR1 and CDR2 are SGHAT and FQNNGV. CDR3 length equals 18 residues. The DNA of the CDR3 is TGTGCCAGCAGCTTTCGCGTTAGACAAGGGGTGATGACCGGGGAGCTGTTTTTT. Residues: CASSFRVRQGVMTGELFF.

This clonotype was picked up a small number of times. The J gene is TRBJ2-1, the V gene TRBV20-1; TRBD2 agrees at 14 bases. V trimming: 4 bases; J trimming: 0 bases; junction bases outside the gene matches: 11. Germline V gives CDR1 DFQATT, CDR2 SNEGSKA (reference sequence). The CDR3 loop spans 19 amino acids. CDR3 coding DNA: TGCAGTGCTAAAGGGGCCGGGACTAGCGGGGGAGTCTCCTACAATGAGCAGTTCTTC. Its protein product is CSAKGAGTSGGVSYNEQFF.

In its sample, this clonotype was seen many times. The rearrangement joins TRBV7-6 to TRBJ1-4, with D unresolved. V was pared by 5 bases and J by 8 bases, with 18 bases between. The CDR3 covers 15 residues. CDR1 is SGHVS, CDR2 FNYEAQ, per germline. As DNA, the CDR3 is TGTGCCAGCAGCCGGTTGTATCGGCCGGAGGAAAAACTGTTTTTT. Translation gives CASSRLYRPEEKLFF.

This clonotype has more than one count but fewer than ten. The chain has TRBV6-5 and TRBJ1-1; 9 nucleotides line up with TRBD1. The ends lost 6 bases at V and 4 bases at J; junction bases unmatched: 12. Germline V gene data show CDR1 as MNHEY and CDR2 as SVGAGI. This CDR3 is 16 amino acids long. The chain's CDR3 is CASSPGTGRDATEAFF. The DNA of the CDR3 is TGTGCCAGCAGCCCGGGGACAGGGAGGGATGCCACTGAAGCTTTCTTT.

Concerning this clonotype: One end of the junction is discordant with germline, which a read error may explain. The chain employs TRBV4-2 and TRBJ2-1; D is possibly TRBD2 (6 bases). CDR1 LGHNA and CDR2 YNFKEQ come from the germline V gene. The CDR3 extends over 15 amino acids. The CDR3 is CASSQEINRDSGWYF. The CDR3 DNA reads as TGTGCCAGCAGCCAAGAGATCAACCGGGACTCGGGTTGGTACTTC.

This clonotype was observed at least ten times. The chain recombines TRBV24-1 with TRBJ2-3; D ambiguous. The CDR3 is made up of 16 amino acids. The ends were cut back, 4 bases at V and 2 bases at J, with 15 bases in the middle. CDR1 is KGHDR and CDR2 is SFDVKD in the germline V gene. The CDR3 loop reads CATSETTGGVTDTQYF. CDR3 coding DNA: TGTGCCACCAGTGAGACGACCGGTGGGGTCACAGATACGCAGTATTTT.

The chain uses TRBV29-1 and TRBJ2-7, with 12 nucleotides matching TRBD2. J gave up 7 bases and V 4 bases, and 23 bases lay outside the gene matches. CDR1 SQVTM and CDR2 ANQGSEA come from the germline V gene. The CDR3 sequence is 19 residues long. Here the CDR3 DNA reads TGCAGCGTTGTTGGGATAGGCAGCGGGGGACTAGCGGGCCCCAAGGAGCAGTACTTC. Translated, it gives CSVVGIGSGGLAGPKEQYF.

This clonotype came up many times. The chain combines TRBV18 with TRBJ1-1; TRBD1 is a possible D gene (5 bases). Trimming cost V 6 bases and J 6 bases, with 14 bases left between them. CDR3 length equals 13 residues. Germline CDR1 KGHSH, CDR2 LQKENI. This chain's CDR3 is CASSQDSLPEAFF. The CDR3 region has the DNA TGTGCCAGCTCCCAAGACAGTCTGCCTGAAGCTTTCTTT.

This chain uses TRBV6-2 or TRBV6-3 with TRBJ1-6, with a weak D call TRBD1 (6 bases). CDR1 is MNHEY, CDR2 SVGEGT, per germline. Trimming took 6 bases from V and 10 from J, leaving 19 bases between them. The CDR3 length is 15 residues. The CDR3 nucleotides are TGTGCCAGCAGCCCACAGGGATCTTGGGGATCACCCCTCCACTTT. This gives the protein CASSPQGSWGSPLHF.

This clonotype was recorded at least ten times. The chain combines TRBV29-1 with TRBJ2-1; D may be TRBD1 (7 bases). The CDR3 has 12 amino acids. V gave up 2 bases and J gave up 12 bases, with 14 bases separating them. The germline CDR1 and CDR2 sequences are SQVTM and ANQGSEA. The CDR3 loop reads CSVEPGGLRQFF. The CDR3 DNA is TGCAGCGTTGAACCAGGGGGGCTTCGGCAGTTCTTC.

This clonotype was observed at least ten times. The chain is built from TRBV5-1 and TRBJ2-7; D possibly corresponds to TRBD1 (5 bases). The ends were cut back, 5 bases at V and 3 bases at J, with 12 bases in the middle. The CDR3 length is 13 residues. The germline CDR1 and CDR2 sequences are SGHRS and YFSETQ. In nucleotides, the CDR3 is TGCGCCAGCAGTCGAGACAGCGACTACGAGCAGTACTTC. It yields the protein CASSRDSDYEQYF.

This sequence joins TRBV6-4 and TRBJ1-2, with TRBD1 as a possible D gene (6 bases). The CDR3 loop spans 12 amino acids. Germline V lookup: CDR1 MRHNA, CDR2 SNTAGT. The V end lost 2 bases, the J end lost 8 bases, and 9 bases lay between the germline ends. The CDR3, as DNA: TGTGCCAGCAGTGACGGGGGGCAGGGCTACACCTTC. This codes for CASSDGGQGYTF.

In DNA, the CDR3 is TGTGCCAGCAGCTTAGAGGCGAGGGGGCTCTTAGAGACCCAGTACTTC. Translating it yields CASSLEARGLLETQYF. The chain couples TRBV7-9 to TRBJ2-5, with TRBD1 matching 7 bases. The CDR3 loop spans 16 amino acids. J gave up 4 bases and V 1 base, and 9 bases lay outside the gene matches. Per the germline V gene, CDR1 is SEHNR and CDR2 is FQNEAQ (reference sequence).

This clonotype was seen ten or more times. The V and J genes are TRBV2 and TRBJ2-3, with D unresolved. The CDR3 totals 16 residues. The germline V and J ends were trimmed by 2 bases and 0 bases, with 12 bases remaining between them. In germline, CDR1 is SNHLY, CDR2 FYNNEI. CDR3 nucleotides: TGTGCCAGCAGTGAACGTACCGCGACTAGCACAGATACGCAGTATTTT. This sequence encodes CASSERTATSTDTQYF.

The rearrangement joins TRBV20-1 to TRBJ2-3; TRBD2 aligns across 7 bases. This CDR3 spans 14 amino acids. Germline V CDR1 and CDR2: DFQATT, SNEGSKA (reference sequence). V gave up 3 bases and J gave up 4 bases; unmatched junction bases: 7. The CDR3 DNA is TGCAGTGCTAGGGGGGAGGGGAATGCAGATACGCAGTATTTT. As protein: CSARGEGNADTQYF.

This clonotype was counted between two and nine times. V and J are TRBV12-3 or TRBV12-4 and TRBJ1-1, with 7 positions matching TRBD1. The trim removed 6 bases at V and 0 bases at J, leaving 4 bases unmatched. The CDR3 is made up of 14 amino acids. For the CDR3, the DNA is TGTGCCAGCAGGGGACAGTATATGAACACTGAAGCTTTCTTT. Protein sequence: CASRGQYMNTEAFF.

V usage is TRBV5-1 and J usage is TRBJ1-4, with 10 bases aligning to TRBD1. The CDR3 runs 14 residues. The junction had 6 bases not matched to a gene; V was cut back by 5 bases and J by 8 bases. CDR1 and CDR2 from the germline V gene are SGHRS and YFSETQ. CDR3 nucleotide sequence: TGCGCCAGCAGGGGCGGGACAGGGGTCGAAAAACTGTTTTTT. Amino acids: CASRGGTGVEKLFF.